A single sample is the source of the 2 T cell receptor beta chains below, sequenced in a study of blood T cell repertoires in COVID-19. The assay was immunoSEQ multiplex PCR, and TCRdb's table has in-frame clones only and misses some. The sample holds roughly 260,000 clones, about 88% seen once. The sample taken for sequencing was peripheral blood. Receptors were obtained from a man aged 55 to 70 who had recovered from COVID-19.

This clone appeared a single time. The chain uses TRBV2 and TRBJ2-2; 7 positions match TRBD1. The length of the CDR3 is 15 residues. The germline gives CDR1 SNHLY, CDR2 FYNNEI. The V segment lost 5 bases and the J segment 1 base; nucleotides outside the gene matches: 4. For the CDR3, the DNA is TGTGCCAGCAGTCGAAGGGGGCTGAACACCGGGGAGCTGTTTTTT. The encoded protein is CASSRRGLNTGELFF.

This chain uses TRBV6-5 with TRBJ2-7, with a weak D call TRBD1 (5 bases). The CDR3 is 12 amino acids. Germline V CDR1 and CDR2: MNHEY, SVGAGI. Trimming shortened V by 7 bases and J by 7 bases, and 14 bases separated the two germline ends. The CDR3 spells CASIGEAWEQYF. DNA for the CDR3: TGTGCCAGCATAGGGGAAGCTTGGGAGCAGTACTTC.